The source of this TCR beta chain is a study of control samples from healthy donors and cancer patients (TCRdb year 2020). The germline V gene supplies CDR1 MDHEN and CDR2 SYDVKM. From its cysteine to its phenylalanine, the CDR3 spans 15 amino acids. Kept here is only the CDR3 DNA, which spans 45 bases and is read in frame from base 1. V is pruned by 5 bases and J by 5 bases, leaving 5 bases of the junction without a gene match. A remark on this clone: The target of this receptor is not known. Per-base quality was not reported, and no clone a single base away is much larger than it.

The library was produced with the immunoSEQ multiplex PCR assay. TCRdb took this table from immuneACCESS and kept in-frame rearrangements with V and J called. Such tables lack part of the clones; where checked against another copy, unresolved V genes explain under half of the gap, and the rest is unexplained. For this sample the table gives approximately 150,000 clones, of which 92% were detected only once. The leading ten clones occupy 0.68% of the sample. The chain is encoded by TRBV28 joined to TRBJ1-6, and 8 junctional nucleotides match TRBD1. This clonotype originated in a woman in her twenties or thirties in good health. Sequencing input: blood. The DNA sequence is as follows: TGTGCCAGCAGTAGGACAGGGACCAATAATTCACCCCTCCACTTT. It codes for CASSRTGTNNSPLHF.